Sequencing of this T cell receptor (beta chain) was carried out in a study of long-term antiretroviral therapy in people with HIV. Notes on the study in general: HIV repertoires spanned tighter CDR3 length ranges than controls did.

The samples, holding roughly 0.9-10 million cryopreserved PBMC, were thawed before DNA extraction was carried out. Sequencing relied on immunoSEQ assay v3.0, run at survey level. Only in-frame clones appear in the TCRdb table, and some are missing; sequencing was by immunoSEQ multiplex PCR. Among over 10,000 clones listed, roughly three quarters were seen once. Turning to this clone: Antigen: not known.

The V gene's germline CDR1 is SGHDT and CDR2 YYEEEE. This CDR3 comprises 14 residues. V lost 4 bases to trimming and J lost 0 bases, with 10 bases between them. The sequence was collected from a woman in her thirties or forties with HIV. The sequenced sample was unsorted PBMCs, obtained 0.5 years before starting antiretroviral therapy. The J gene is TRBJ1-1, the V gene TRBV5-6; D is possibly TRBD1 (5 bases). The CDR3 protein is CASSPAGVNTEAFF. The CDR3 DNA reads as TGTGCCAGCAGCCCAGCGGGGGTGAACACTGAAGCTTTCTTT.